Shown below are 23 T cell receptor beta chains from a single sample sequenced in a study of blood T cell repertoires in COVID-19. Clones were read by immunoSEQ multiplex PCR, and TCRdb kept only the in-frame ones, dropping some. The sample lists roughly 150,000 clones; more than 80% were seen once. Sequenced sample: peripheral blood. The receptors come from a woman in her thirties or forties with acute or convalescent COVID-19.

This rearrangement joins TRBV24-1 to TRBJ2-2; 7 nucleotides line up with TRBD1. The CDR3 extends over 15 amino acids. The V gene's germline CDR1 is KGHDR and CDR2 SFDVKD. J gave up 5 bases and V 3 bases, and 5 bases lay outside the gene matches. The CDR3 here is CATSDPGGGTGELFF. The DNA for the CDR3 is TGTGCCACCAGTGATCCAGGGGGTGGAACCGGGGAGCTGTTTTTT.

The chain carries TRBV21-1 and TRBJ2-7; TRBD1 is taken as the D call from the table, unchecked against the DNA. TRBV21-1 is a listed pseudogene. There are 17 residues in the CDR3. The CDR3 sequence is CASSKAFVDRGQDEQYF. The CDR3, as DNA: TGTGCCAGCAGCAAAGCTTTTGTAGACAGGGGGCAGGACGAGCAGTACTTC.

This clone is deemed medium-sized (0.01 to 0.1%). V gene TRBV19 combines with J gene TRBJ2-2; 9 bases fit TRBD2. The CDR3 covers 17 residues. Germline-derived CDR1 and CDR2 are LNHDA and SQIVND (reference sequence). V was pared by 3 bases and J by 11 bases, with 16 bases of the junction left unmatched. The DNA of the CDR3 is TGTGCCAGTAGTATCGAGCTAGCGGGGTTCGATTTTTATGAGCTGTTTTTT. Its protein product is CASSIELAGFDFYELFF.

The genes are TRBV6-5 and TRBJ2-7; D is unresolved. V was pared by 4 bases and J by 3 bases, with 4 bases between. The CDR3 covers 11 residues. CDR1 is MNHEY and CDR2 is SVGAGI in the germline V gene. The CDR3 is CASSSYYEQYF. The DNA for the CDR3 is TGTGCCAGCAGTTCTTACTACGAGCAGTACTTC.

The V gene is TRBV6-2 or TRBV6-3, the J gene TRBJ2-1, with 9 bases aligning to TRBD2. There are 16 residues in the CDR3. J was trimmed by 7 bases and V by 2 bases; bases with no gene match: 9. Germline CDR1 is MNHEY and CDR2 is SVGEGT. Here the CDR3 reads CASSYGGSSGVNEQFF. CDR3 bases: TGTGCCAGCAGTTACGGGGGGTCTAGCGGGGTTAATGAGCAGTTCTTC.

V and J are TRBV3-1 (or the pseudogene TRBV3-2) and TRBJ1-4; a possible D gene is TRBD1 (6 bases). CDR3 size: 15 residues. V was cut by 6 bases and J by 3 bases, with 14 bases left in between. Germline assignment: CDR1 LGHDT and CDR2 YNNKEL (reference sequence). In DNA, the CDR3 is TGTGCCAGCAGAGAGACAGGTGTCTCTAATGAAAAACTGTTTTTT. Translating gives CASRETGVSNEKLFF.

In this sample, this clone turned up once. V and J are TRBV6-2 or TRBV6-3 and TRBJ1-1; D is ambiguous. V lost 2 bases to trimming and J lost 2 bases, with 9 bases between them. CDR3 length equals 14 residues. Germline V gene data show CDR1 as MNHEY and CDR2 as SVGEGT. CDR3 nucleotides: TGTGCCAGCAGTTACGGCCCAGTTAACACTGAAGCTTTCTTT. As protein: CASSYGPVNTEAFF.

Note on this clone: An end of the junction differs from the germline gene, which may be a read error. The CDR3 sequence is CASSPRQGSWYEQYF. CDR3 in DNA: TGTGCCAGCTCGCCACGACAGGGGTCTTGGTACGAGCAGTACTTC. The V call is TRBV18, the J call TRBJ2-7, with TRBD1 matching over 8 bases. The CDR3 runs 15 residues. The germline V gene encodes CDR1 KGHSH and CDR2 LQKENI.

The chain has TRBV5-1 and TRBJ2-1, with D perhaps TRBD1 (6 bases). V was trimmed by 4 bases and J by 0 bases, leaving 11 bases between them. CDR3 length equals 15 residues. Germline V gene sequence: CDR1 SGHRS, CDR2 YFSETQ. The CDR3 nucleotides read TGCGCCAGCAGCCAGGGACAAAACTCCTACAATGAGCAGTTCTTC. As protein: CASSQGQNSYNEQFF.

This clone showed up just once. The V gene is TRBV7-8, the J gene TRBJ2-1; tentative D call: TRBD1 (6 bases). The CDR3 is 12 amino acids. Per the germline V gene, CDR1 is SGHVS and CDR2 is FQNEAQ. Trimming took 1 base from V and 12 from J, leaving 10 bases between them. CDR3 coding DNA: TGTGCCAGCAGCTTAGACAGGGTTTGGCAGTTCTTC. This gives the protein CASSLDRVWQFF. Complete variable domain (other parts from reference TRBV7-8 and TRBJ2-1): GAGVSQSPRYKVAKRGQDVALRCDPISGHVSLFWYQQALGQGPEFLTYFQNEAQLDKSGLPSDRFFAERPEGSVSTLKIQRTQQEDSAVYLCASSLDRVWQFFGPGTRLTVL.

The genes are TRBV11-3 and TRBJ2-3, with TRBD2 as a possible D gene (5 bases). The CDR3 contains 16 residues. CDR1 and CDR2 (germline): SGHNT, YENEEA. Deletions cut 2 bases from V and 1 base from J, with 13 bases between. The CDR3 sequence is CASSLFWTGGTDTQYF. The CDR3 nucleotides are TGTGCCAGCAGCTTATTCTGGACCGGGGGCACAGATACGCAGTATTTT.

V and J are TRBV7-9 and TRBJ1-3; 7 bases match TRBD1. The V segment lost 5 bases and the J segment 10 bases; nucleotides outside the gene matches: 14. The CDR3 length is 15 residues. CDR1 SEHNR and CDR2 FQNEAQ come from the germline V gene (reference sequence). DNA for the CDR3: TGTGCCAGCAGCCACGACAGGGTGGAGGCTCTTACCATATATTTT. Translated: CASSHDRVEALTIYF. The full variable domain, in which reference TRBV7-9 and TRBJ1-3 provide the parts outside the CDR3, is DTGVSQNPRHKITKRGQNVTFRCDPISEHNRLYWYRQTLGQGPEFLTYFQNEAQLEKSRLLSDRFSAERPKGSFSTLEIQRTEQGDSAMYLCASSHDRVEALTIYFGEGSWLTVV.

This rearrangement joins TRBV9 to TRBJ1-1; 7 bases are a match to TRBD1. Germline V lookup: CDR1 SGDLS, CDR2 YYNGEE. The J segment lost 5 bases and the V segment lost 4 bases, leaving 5 bases of the junction unmatched. The CDR3 runs 13 residues. CDR3 sequence reads: CASSPTGRTEAFF. The DNA for the CDR3 is TGTGCCAGCAGCCCGACAGGGAGGACTGAAGCTTTCTTT.

This chain joins TRBV7-2 and TRBJ1-3; D not resolved. CDR1 and CDR2 from the germline V gene are SGHTA and FQGNSA. CDR3 length equals 15 residues. With 5 bases removed from V and 2 bases from J, the gap between germline ends came to 13 bases. The CDR3 DNA sequence: TGTGCCAGCAGCCAAGTCACATCAGCTGGAAACACCATATATTTT. Its translation: CASSQVTSAGNTIYF.

The count of this clone is one. This chain links TRBV19 with TRBJ1-2; D is ambiguous. The V gene's germline CDR1 is LNHDA and CDR2 SQIVND (reference sequence). Deletions cut 3 bases from V and 1 base from J, with 3 bases between. This CDR3 spans 12 amino acids. Here the CDR3 DNA reads TGTGCCAGTAGTATCAATAACTATGGCTACACCTTC. This gives the protein CASSINNYGYTF.

The genes are TRBV5-1 and TRBJ2-7; TRBD1 is a possible D gene (6 bases). The CDR3 has 16 residues. The V gene's germline CDR1 is SGHRS and CDR2 YFSETQ. Deletions cut 4 bases from V and 2 bases from J, with 19 bases between. The CDR3 sequence: CASSPMGQGKAYEQYF. In DNA, the CDR3 is TGCGCCAGCAGCCCTATGGGGCAGGGGAAGGCCTACGAGCAGTACTTC.

The genes are TRBV7-9 and TRBJ1-4, with D uncertain. The CDR3 is made up of 16 amino acids. V dropped 1 base and J dropped 0 bases, with 9 bases sitting between them. Germline loops: CDR1 SEHNR, CDR2 FQNEAQ (reference sequence). The CDR3 protein is CASSLVLQATNEKLFF. The CDR3 DNA reads TGTGCCAGCAGCTTAGTTTTGCAGGCAACTAATGAAAAACTGTTTTTT.

The V gene is TRBV19, the J gene TRBJ1-4, with 7 nucleotides matching TRBD1. CDR3 size: 16 residues. CDR1 and CDR2 (germline): LNHDA, SQIVND (reference sequence). V gave up 4 bases and J gave up 4 bases; unmatched junction bases: 9. CDR3 in DNA: TGTGCCAGTAGTACAGACCTGACAGGGATTAATGAAAAACTGTTTTTT. The encoded protein is CASSTDLTGINEKLFF. The whole variable domain, remainder taken from reference TRBV19 and TRBJ1-4, is DGGITQSPKYLFRKEGQNVTLSCEQNLNHDAMYWYRQDPGQGLRLIYYSQIVNDFQKGDIAEGYSVSREKKESFPLTVTSAQKNPTAFYLCASSTDLTGINEKLFFGSGTQLSVL.

The J gene is TRBJ2-7, the V gene TRBV7-9; D might be TRBD1 (5 bases). Between the trimmed V and J ends, which lost 5 bases and 2 bases, there was a span of 10 bases. CDR3 length: 13 residues. Germline V gives CDR1 SEHNR, CDR2 FQNEAQ (reference sequence). CDR3 loop: CASSQDITYEQYF. In DNA form, the CDR3 reads TGTGCCAGCAGCCAGGACATAACCTACGAGCAGTACTTC.

The V and J genes are TRBV5-1 and TRBJ2-3; 8 bases fit TRBD1. This CDR3 has 19 amino acids. Germline loops: CDR1 SGHRS, CDR2 YFSETQ. Unmatched junction bases numbered 25, after V lost 5 bases and J lost 8 bases. For the CDR3, the DNA is TGCGCCAGCAGAGGTTCGGTTTCCGTGGACAGGGCGCCCGCGGGTACGCAGTATTTT. Translated, it gives CASRGSVSVDRAPAGTQYF.

This clone came up once. The CDR3 coding sequence is TGCGCCAGCAAGGACAGGAGGACAGATACGCAGTATTTT. Translating it yields CASKDRRTDTQYF. The chain couples TRBV10-2 to TRBJ2-3, with 7 bases aligning to TRBD1. The germline V gene encodes CDR1 WSHSY and CDR2 SAAADI. V gave up 7 bases and J gave up 3 bases; unmatched junction bases: 4. CDR3 length: 13 residues.

This rearrangement joins TRBV5-1 to TRBJ2-2, with unresolved D. The CDR3 covers 15 residues. In germline, CDR1 is SGHRS, CDR2 YFSETQ. Trimming left V 0 bases short and J 6 bases short, with 12 bases between. DNA for the CDR3: TGCGCCAGCAGCTTGGCATCCGGTAGTTCCGGGGAGCTGTTTTTT. It is translated as CASSLASGSSGELFF.

V usage is TRBV6-1 and J usage is TRBJ2-1; 9 positions agree with TRBD1. The CDR3 is made up of 13 amino acids. Unmatched junction bases numbered 6, after V lost 6 bases and J lost 9 bases. From germline, CDR1 is MNHNS and CDR2 SASEGT. The DNA for the CDR3 is TGTGCCAGCAGGCTAACAGGGGGCGTTGAGCAGTTCTTC. This sequence encodes CASRLTGGVEQFF.